A selection of T cell receptor beta chains follows, all from one sample in a study of radiotherapy plus CTLA-4 blockade in lung cancer. Method: immunoSEQ multiplex PCR; TCRdb's copy keeps in-frame clones and lacks some. Of about 49,000 clones listed, about 72% were seen once; the top ten hold roughly 10%. Here the sequenced sample was peripheral blood, taken from a patient treated with radiotherapy plus ipilimumab. Receptors were obtained from a human donor with non-small cell lung cancer who had stable disease on radiotherapy plus ipilimumab. Both conserved end residues are part of each CDR3. A D gene is named only where the DNA matches it firmly. Where a row states a size, it is once, few, many or the class of an expanded clone; other rows omit it.

j_gene: TRBJ2-6; abundance: few; d_gene: NA; v_gene: TRBV6-1; CDR3aa: CASSDRSGANVLTF; CDR3nt: TGTGCCAGCAGTGATCGCTCTGGGGCCAACGTCCTGACTTTC
j_gene: TRBJ1-2; abundance: NA; d_gene: NA; v_gene: TRBV5-1; CDR3aa: CASSSSDGYGYTF; CDR3nt: TGCGCCAGCAGCTCGTCGGACGGCTATGGCTACACCTTC
j_gene: TRBJ1-1; abundance: NA; d_gene: NA; v_gene: TRBV13; CDR3aa: CASSLGAGRGNTEAFF; CDR3nt: TGTGCCAGCAGCTTAGGTGCGGGACGGGGGAACACTGAAGCTTTCTTT
j_gene: TRBJ1-2; abundance: NA; d_gene: NA; v_gene: TRBV11-2; CDR3aa: CASSLVERSYGYTF; CDR3nt: TGTGCCAGCAGCTTAGTTGAAAGGTCCTATGGCTACACCTTC
j_gene: TRBJ1-3; abundance: NA; d_gene: NA; v_gene: TRBV19; CDR3aa: CASTRFSGNTIYF; CDR3nt: TGTGCCAGTACGCGGTTCTCTGGAAACACCATATATTTT
j_gene: TRBJ1-1; abundance: NA; d_gene: TRBD1; v_gene: TRBV5-1; CDR3aa: CASSSDRGWNTEAFF; CDR3nt: TGCGCCAGCAGCTCGGACAGGGGCTGGAACACTGAAGCTTTCTTT
j_gene: TRBJ2-2; abundance: NA; d_gene: TRBD2; v_gene: TRBV28; CDR3aa: CASSPPGLAGSGELFF; CDR3nt: TGTGCCAGCAGTCCCCCCGGGCTAGCGGGGAGCGGGGAGCTGTTTTTT
j_gene: TRBJ2-2; abundance: NA; d_gene: TRBD2; v_gene: TRBV7-3; CDR3aa: CASSPRAGSDGELFF; CDR3nt: TGTGCCAGCAGTCCCCGAGCGGGGTCGGACGGGGAGCTGTTTTTT
j_gene: TRBJ1-1; abundance: NA; d_gene: TRBD1; v_gene: TRBV5-1; CDR3aa: CASSLLGQGSTEAFF; CDR3nt: TGCGCCAGCAGCTTGTTGGGACAGGGAAGCACTGAAGCTTTCTTT
j_gene: TRBJ2-5; abundance: NA; d_gene: TRBD2; v_gene: TRBV5-4; CDR3aa: CASSLALGGAQETQYF; CDR3nt: TGTGCCAGCAGCTTGGCCCTCGGGGGGGCCCAAGAGACCCAGTACTTC
j_gene: TRBJ1-5; abundance: NA; d_gene: NA; v_gene: TRBV6-6; CDR3aa: CASSKQEQPQHF; CDR3nt: TGTGCCAGCAGTAAACAGGAACAGCCCCAGCATTTT
j_gene: TRBJ2-2; abundance: few; d_gene: NA; v_gene: TRBV5-6; CDR3aa: CASTLGVHTGELFF; CDR3nt: TGTGCCAGCACCTTGGGGGTTCACACCGGGGAGCTGTTTTTT
j_gene: TRBJ1-2; abundance: few; d_gene: TRBD1; v_gene: TRBV6-4; CDR3aa: CASNPTGVYGYTF; CDR3nt: TGTGCCAGCAATCCCACAGGGGTCTATGGCTACACCTTC
j_gene: TRBJ2-1; abundance: NA; d_gene: NA; v_gene: TRBV9; CDR3aa: CASSVEMGRLGVKQFF; CDR3nt: TGTGCCAGCAGCGTAGAAATGGGTAGGCTGGGGGTTAAGCAGTTCTTC
j_gene: TRBJ1-3; abundance: NA; d_gene: NA; v_gene: TRBV10-1; CDR3aa: CASSDRSSGNTIYF; CDR3nt: TGCGCCAGCAGTGACCGGAGCTCTGGAAACACCATATATTTT
j_gene: TRBJ1-4; abundance: NA; d_gene: NA; v_gene: TRBV5-6; CDR3aa: CASSLRQGQSEKLFF; CDR3nt: TGTGCCAGCAGCTTACGGCAGGGGCAGAGTGAAAAACTGTTTTTT
j_gene: TRBJ2-2; abundance: NA; d_gene: NA; v_gene: TRBV2; CDR3aa: CASSDPRRTGELFF; CDR3nt: TGTGCCAGCAGTGACCCCAGACGCACCGGGGAGCTGTTTTTT
j_gene: TRBJ1-2; abundance: NA; d_gene: NA; v_gene: TRBV6-5; CDR3aa: CASSSVSGGYGYTF; CDR3nt: TGTGCCAGCAGTTCCGTTTCTGGGGGCTATGGCTACACCTTC
j_gene: TRBJ1-1; abundance: NA; d_gene: TRBD1; v_gene: TRBV19; CDR3aa: CASIGSGQGFEAFF; CDR3nt: TGTGCCAGTATAGGTTCGGGACAGGGGTTTGAAGCTTTCTTT
j_gene: TRBJ1-3; abundance: few; d_gene: NA; v_gene: TRBV2; CDR3aa: CASSTGLSGNTIYF; CDR3nt: TGTGCCAGCAGTACCGGGCTCTCTGGAAACACCATATATTTT
j_gene: TRBJ2-5; abundance: NA; d_gene: NA; v_gene: TRBV5-4; CDR3aa: CASSLKLGQETQYF; CDR3nt: TGTGCCAGCAGCTTGAAGTTGGGCCAAGAGACCCAGTACTTC
j_gene: TRBJ1-5; abundance: NA; d_gene: TRBD1; v_gene: TRBV15; CDR3aa: CATSRDLGQGSHQPQHF; CDR3nt: TGTGCCACCAGCAGAGATCTCGGACAGGGGTCGCATCAGCCCCAGCATTTT
j_gene: TRBJ1-2; abundance: few; d_gene: NA; v_gene: TRBV6-5; CDR3aa: CASSQDRTYGYTF; CDR3nt: TGTGCCAGCAGTCAGGACAGAACCTATGGCTACACCTTC
j_gene: TRBJ1-4; abundance: few; d_gene: NA; v_gene: TRBV19; CDR3aa: CASMENNEKLFF; CDR3nt: TGTGCCAGTATGGAGAATAATGAAAAACTGTTTTTT
j_gene: TRBJ1-1; abundance: NA; d_gene: TRBD1; v_gene: TRBV19; CDR3aa: CASSPGQRNTEAFF; CDR3nt: TGTGCCAGTAGTCCGGGACAGCGGAACACTGAAGCTTTCTTT
j_gene: TRBJ2-3; abundance: NA; d_gene: NA; v_gene: TRBV4-3; CDR3aa: CASSQFSGSTDTQYF; CDR3nt: TGCGCCAGCAGCCAATTTTCGGGGAGCACAGATACGCAGTATTTT
j_gene: TRBJ1-1; abundance: once; d_gene: TRBD1; v_gene: TRBV10-3; CDR3aa: CAVTTGLMNTEAFF; CDR3nt: TGTGCCGTAACGACAGGGTTAATGAACACTGAAGCTTTCTTT
j_gene: TRBJ1-2; abundance: NA; d_gene: NA; v_gene: TRBV7-8; CDR3aa: CASSLDNYGYTF; CDR3nt: TGTGCCAGCAGCTTAGACAACTATGGCTACACCTTC
j_gene: TRBJ1-4; abundance: once; d_gene: TRBD1; v_gene: TRBV5-1; CDR3aa: CASSLNRGGNEKLFF; CDR3nt: TGCGCCAGCAGCTTGAACAGGGGCGGGAATGAAAAACTGTTTTTT
j_gene: TRBJ1-2; abundance: NA; d_gene: NA; v_gene: TRBV6-4; CDR3aa: CASSDSGDYGYTF; CDR3nt: TGTGCCAGCAGTGACTCTGGGGACTATGGCTACACCTTC
j_gene: TRBJ1-1; abundance: NA; d_gene: NA; v_gene: TRBV7-6; CDR3aa: CASSLGLMNAEAFF; CDR3nt: TGTGCCAGCAGCTTGGGCTTAATGAACGCTGAAGCTTTCTTT
j_gene: TRBJ1-1; abundance: NA; d_gene: NA; v_gene: TRBV19; CDR3aa: CASSIGGGRTNTEAFF; CDR3nt: TGTGCCAGTAGTATCGGAGGGGGGAGGACCAACACTGAAGCTTTCTTT
j_gene: TRBJ1-1; abundance: NA; d_gene: NA; v_gene: TRBV6-5; CDR3aa: CASSYGTKGLNTEAFF; CDR3nt: TGTGCCAGCAGTTATGGGACTAAAGGATTGAACACTGAAGCTTTCTTT
j_gene: TRBJ2-5; abundance: NA; d_gene: NA; v_gene: TRBV7-8; CDR3aa: CASSIYGGSETQYF; CDR3nt: TGTGCCAGCAGCATCTACGGGGGCTCAGAGACCCAGTACTTC
j_gene: TRBJ1-3; abundance: few; d_gene: NA; v_gene: TRBV11-2; CDR3aa: CASSQIAGNTIYF; CDR3nt: TGTGCCAGCAGCCAAATAGCTGGAAACACCATATATTTT
j_gene: TRBJ1-1; abundance: NA; d_gene: NA; v_gene: TRBV10-2; CDR3aa: CASQTGNTEAFF; CDR3nt: TGCGCCAGTCAGACGGGGAACACTGAAGCTTTCTTT
j_gene: TRBJ1-4; abundance: NA; d_gene: NA; v_gene: TRBV7-2; CDR3aa: CASSLFSNEKLFF; CDR3nt: TGTGCCAGCAGCTTATTTTCTAATGAAAAACTGTTTTTT
j_gene: TRBJ1-4; abundance: NA; d_gene: TRBD1; v_gene: TRBV5-4; CDR3aa: CASSLASQGDEKLFF; CDR3nt: TGTGCCAGCAGCTTGGCTTCCCAGGGGGATGAAAAACTGTTTTTT
j_gene: TRBJ2-4; abundance: once; d_gene: NA; v_gene: TRBV19; CDR3aa: CASGPGLLAKNIQYF; CDR3nt: TGTGCCAGTGGTCCGGGACTCCTAGCCAAAAACATTCAGTACTTC
j_gene: TRBJ1-2; abundance: NA; d_gene: NA; v_gene: TRBV25-1; CDR3aa: CASSRSRGYTF; CDR3nt: TGTGCCAGCTCTAGGTCACGTGGCTACACCTTC
j_gene: TRBJ1-2; abundance: NA; d_gene: NA; v_gene: TRBV27; CDR3aa: CASRSGRYGYTF; CDR3nt: TGTGCCAGCCGGTCCGGAAGGTATGGCTACACCTTC
j_gene: TRBJ2-2; abundance: NA; d_gene: TRBD2; v_gene: TRBV11-2; CDR3aa: CASSHGLAGGLAGELFF; CDR3nt: TGTGCCAGCAGCCACGGACTAGCGGGGGGGTTGGCCGGGGAGCTGTTTTTT
j_gene: TRBJ1-2; abundance: NA; d_gene: NA; v_gene: TRBV7-9; CDR3aa: CASSRDGYYGYTF; CDR3nt: TGTGCCAGCAGCAGGGACGGGTACTATGGCTACACCTTC
j_gene: TRBJ1-2; abundance: NA; d_gene: NA; v_gene: TRBV10-3; CDR3aa: CAISETLNGYTF; CDR3nt: TGTGCCATCAGCGAGACCCTAAATGGCTACACCTTC
j_gene: TRBJ1-6; abundance: NA; d_gene: NA; v_gene: TRBV14; CDR3aa: CASSSTGTGSPLHF; CDR3nt: TGTGCCAGCAGCTCAACAGGGACGGGGTCACCCCTCCACTTT
j_gene: TRBJ2-5; abundance: NA; d_gene: NA; v_gene: TRBV27; CDR3aa: CASSSQGSPQETQYF; CDR3nt: TGTGCCAGCAGCAGCCAGGGTTCTCCCCAAGAGACCCAGTACTTC